The rows below give T cell receptor beta chains drawn from one sample of a study of cytomegalovirus exposure and HLA in healthy donors. Repertoires were generated with immunoSEQ multiplex PCR, while TCRdb's copy carries only in-frame clones and drops some. The data show some 160,000 clones, approximately 80% seen once. Sequencing was carried out using PBMCs. All receptors derive from a woman younger than 45 in good health and CMV-seronegative. Each CDR3 is given with its conserved first and last residue. The D gene is left open where the match is weak. Size is omitted from some rows. Given values are once, few, many or a class for expanded clones.

>NA|NA|TRBJ2-2|TRBV7-9
TGTGCCAGCAGCCTCAGGACTGCCCTTGGGGCCGGGGAGCTGTTTTTT
CASSLRTALGAGELFF
>once|NA|TRBJ2-7|TRBV5-1
TGCGCCAGCAGCTTGGATCACAGCTACGAGCAGTACTTC
CASSLDHSYEQYF
>NA|NA|TRBJ2-3|TRBV13
TGTGCCAGCAGCCCGCCTCCGGGACAAGGCACAGATACGCAGTATTTT
CASSPPPGQGTDTQYF
>NA|NA|TRBJ1-1|TRBV15
TGTGCCACCAGCAGACCAGGGGCCCGGAACACTGAAGCTTTCTTT
CATSRPGARNTEAFF
>NA|TRBD1|TRBJ1-1|TRBV19
TGTGCCAGTAGTATTGGAACCAGGGGGCGGAACACTGAAGCTTTCTTT
CASSIGTRGRNTEAFF
>NA|NA|TRBJ1-5|TRBV5-8
TGTGCCAGCAGCTTACGGGATCAGCCCCAGCATTTT
CASSLRDQPQHF
>few|TRBD2|TRBJ2-1|TRBV5-1
TGCGCCAGCAGCGCCGGGACTAGCGGGGACAATGAGCAGTTCTTC
CASSAGTSGDNEQFF
>NA|NA|TRBJ2-1|TRBV19
TGTGCCAGTAGTATAGAGGCCAGGGTTTATGAGCAGTTCTTC
CASSIEARVYEQFF
>NA|TRBD2|TRBJ2-7|TRBV5-1
TGCGCCAGCAGCGACTACGCTGCGGGAGTCTACGAGCAGTACTTC
CASSDYAAGVYEQYF
>NA|TRBD1|TRBJ1-5|TRBV27
TGTGCCAGCAGTACAGGGGTCGGTCAGCCCCAGCATTTT
CASSTGVGQPQHF
>NA|NA|TRBJ2-5|TRBV25-1
TGTGCCAGCAGTGGAGTATTCCAGGCTCGAATCGGAGAGACCCAGTACTTC
CASSGVFQARIGETQYF
>NA|NA|TRBJ2-1|TRBV6-5
TGTGCCAGCAGTTACGAGGCAGGGTGGCCGGACAATGAGCAGTTCTTC
CASSYEAGWPDNEQFF
>NA|NA|TRBJ1-1|TRBV5-1
TGCGCCAGCAGCTTGTTCGGGGGGATGAACACTGAAGCTTTCTTT
CASSLFGGMNTEAFF
>once|NA|TRBJ2-1|TRBV10-3
TGTGCCATCAGTGATTCTTACTACTCCTACAATGAGCAGTTCTTC
CAISDSYYSYNEQFF
>NA|TRBD1|TRBJ1-1|TRBV10-3
TGTGCCATCAGTGAGTCGGACAGGCCATACACTGAAGCTTTCTTT
CAISESDRPYTEAFF
>NA|TRBD2|TRBJ2-7|TRBV29-1
TGCAGCGCCCCCAGCCTAGCGGACCACTACGAGCAGTACTTC
CSAPSLADHYEQYF
>NA|NA|TRBJ1-1|TRBV5-1
TGCGCCAGCAGGGTAGCCAAGACGAACACTGAAGCTTTCTTT
CASRVAKTNTEAFF
>NA|TRBD2|TRBJ2-5|TRBV7-8
TGTGCCAGCAGCTTAACGACTAGCGGGAGTTCTAGAGAGACCCAGTACTTC
CASSLTTSGSSRETQYF
>NA|TRBD2|TRBJ2-3|TRBV9
TGTGCCAGCAGCGTAGTGACTAGCGGGGGCCCAGATACGCAGTATTTT
CASSVVTSGGPDTQYF
>NA|NA|TRBJ1-1|TRBV5-1
TGCGCCAGCAGCTTGCGGCAGACACTTAACACTGAAGCTTTCTTT
CASSLRQTLNTEAFF
>NA|TRBD1|TRBJ1-1|TRBV27
TGTGCCAGCAGCCACAGGGGACCCACTGAAGCTTTCTTT
CASSHRGPTEAFF
>NA|TRBD1|TRBJ1-5|TRBV5-1
TGCGCCAGCAGCCTCGGACAGGGTCAACAGCCCCAGCATTTT
CASSLGQGQQPQHF
>few|NA|TRBJ2-6|TRBV5-6
TGTGCCAGCAGCTTGGGAGTCTCTGGGGCCAACGTCCTGACTTTC
CASSLGVSGANVLTF
>NA|TRBD1|TRBJ1-1|TRBV5-6
TGTGCCAGCAGCTTTGGCCCAGGGGGGATGAACACTGAAGCTTTCTTT
CASSFGPGGMNTEAFF
>NA|TRBD2|TRBJ2-7|TRBV5-1
TGCGCCAGCAGCTCGGGGACTAGCGGGAGGGCCTTCACCTACGAGCAGTACTTC
CASSSGTSGRAFTYEQYF
>NA|TRBD1|TRBJ1-2|TRBV19
TGTGCCAGTAGTACCGGGACAGGGGGCAGCTATGGCTACACCTTC
CASSTGTGGSYGYTF
>NA|NA|TRBJ1-1|TRBV19
TGTGCCAGTAGTAAGTGGGGGGGGGTCACTGAAGCTTTCTTT
CASSKWGGVTEAFF
>NA|NA|TRBJ1-1|TRBV11-3
TGTGCCAGCAGCTTACTACAGGGCACTGAAGCTTTCTTT
CASSLLQGTEAFF
>NA|NA|TRBJ2-3|TRBV4-2
TGTGCCAGCAGCCCCCCCCCGGGAGAAGTACCAGATACGCAGTATTTT
CASSPPPGEVPDTQYF
>NA|NA|TRBJ1-2|TRBV7-3
TGTGCCAGCAGCTTTGGGGGCGCGGGTGGCTACACCTTC
CASSFGGAGGYTF
>NA|NA|TRBJ2-7|TRBV5-1
TGCGCCAGCAGCTTGGCAGGGGAGGGCTACGAGCAGTACTTC
CASSLAGEGYEQYF
>NA|NA|TRBJ2-1|TRBV5-1
TGCGCCAGCGCCCGAGAGGCAGGGGATTCCAATGTGCAGTTCTTC
CASAREAGDSNVQFF
>NA|NA|TRBJ1-3|TRBV19
TGTGCCAGTAGTCCCCAGACAGAGACGAACACCATATATTTT
CASSPQTETNTIYF
>NA|TRBD1|TRBJ1-5|TRBV4-1
TGCGCCAGCAGCCAAGTGGACAGGGGGCTTCAGCCCCAGCATTTT
CASSQVDRGLQPQHF
>few|TRBD2|TRBJ2-2|TRBV4-1
TGCGCCAGCAGCCAAGTAAGCGGGAGGGCCACCGGGGAGCTGTTTTTT
CASSQVSGRATGELFF
>NA|NA|TRBJ2-1|TRBV5-1
TGCGCCAGCAGCGTGCTCGCGGAAAGCTCCTACAATGAGCAGTTCTTC
CASSVLAESSYNEQFF
>NA|TRBD1|TRBJ1-2|TRBV4-3
TGCGCCAGCAGCCACCCGGACAGGGGTTTCGATGGCTACACCTTC
CASSHPDRGFDGYTF